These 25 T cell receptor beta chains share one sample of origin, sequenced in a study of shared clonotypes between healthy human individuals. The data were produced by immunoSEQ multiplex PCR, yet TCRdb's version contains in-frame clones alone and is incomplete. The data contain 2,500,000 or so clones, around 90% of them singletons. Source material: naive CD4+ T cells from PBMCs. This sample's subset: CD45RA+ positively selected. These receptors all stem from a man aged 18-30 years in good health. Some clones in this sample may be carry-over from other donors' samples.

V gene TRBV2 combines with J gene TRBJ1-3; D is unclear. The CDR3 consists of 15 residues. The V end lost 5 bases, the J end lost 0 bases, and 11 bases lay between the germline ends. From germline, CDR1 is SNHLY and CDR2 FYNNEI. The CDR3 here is CASSYSGPSGNTIYF. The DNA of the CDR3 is TGTGCCAGCAGTTACTCAGGACCCTCTGGAAACACCATATATTTT.

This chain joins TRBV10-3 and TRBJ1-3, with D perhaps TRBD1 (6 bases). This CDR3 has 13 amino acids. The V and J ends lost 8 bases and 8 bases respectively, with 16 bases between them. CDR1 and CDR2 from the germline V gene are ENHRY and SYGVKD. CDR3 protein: CAISQGAGDTIYF. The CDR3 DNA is TGTGCCATCTCTCAAGGGGCAGGGGACACCATATATTTT.

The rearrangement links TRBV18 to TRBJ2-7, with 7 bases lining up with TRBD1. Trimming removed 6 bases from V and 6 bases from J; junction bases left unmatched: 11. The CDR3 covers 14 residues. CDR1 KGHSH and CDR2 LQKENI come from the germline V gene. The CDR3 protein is CASSLRDSLFEQYF. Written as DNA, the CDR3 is TGTGCCAGCTCTTTAAGGGACAGCCTTTTCGAGCAGTACTTC.

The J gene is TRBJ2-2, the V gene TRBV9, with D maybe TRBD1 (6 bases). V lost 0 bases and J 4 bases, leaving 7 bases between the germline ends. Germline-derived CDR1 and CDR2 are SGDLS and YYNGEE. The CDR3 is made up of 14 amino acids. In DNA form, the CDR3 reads TGTGCCAGCAGCGTAGCAGGGGTCACCGGGGAGCTGTTTTTT. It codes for CASSVAGVTGELFF.

The CDR3 sequence: CASSSVQRQNEKLFF. In DNA form, the CDR3 reads TGTGCCAGCAGTTCGGTGCAGAGACAGAATGAAAAACTGTTTTTT. The chain recombines TRBV7-8 with TRBJ1-4; D possibly corresponds to TRBD1 (5 bases). V was trimmed by 6 bases and J by 5 bases, leaving 16 bases between them. The CDR3 is 15 amino acids. Germline values: CDR1 SGHVS, CDR2 FQNEAQ.

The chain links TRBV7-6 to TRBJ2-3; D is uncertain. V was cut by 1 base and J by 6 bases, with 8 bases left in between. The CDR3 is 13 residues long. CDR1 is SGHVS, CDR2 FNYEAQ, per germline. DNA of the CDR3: TGTGCCAGCAGCTTAGGGCGAGCGGATACGCAGTATTTT. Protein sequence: CASSLGRADTQYF.

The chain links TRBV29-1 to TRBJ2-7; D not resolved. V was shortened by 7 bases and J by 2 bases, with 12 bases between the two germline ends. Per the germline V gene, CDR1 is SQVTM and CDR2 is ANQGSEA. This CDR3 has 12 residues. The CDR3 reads CSAVKTTYEQYF. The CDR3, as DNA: TGCAGCGCTGTTAAAACGACCTACGAGCAGTACTTC.

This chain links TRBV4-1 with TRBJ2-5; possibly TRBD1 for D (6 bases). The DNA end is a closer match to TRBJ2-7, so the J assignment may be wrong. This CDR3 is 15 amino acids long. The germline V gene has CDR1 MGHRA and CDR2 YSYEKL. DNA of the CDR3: TGCGCCAGCAGCCACGGGACAAACCCCTCCTACGAGCAGTACTTC. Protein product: CASSHGTNPSYEQYF.

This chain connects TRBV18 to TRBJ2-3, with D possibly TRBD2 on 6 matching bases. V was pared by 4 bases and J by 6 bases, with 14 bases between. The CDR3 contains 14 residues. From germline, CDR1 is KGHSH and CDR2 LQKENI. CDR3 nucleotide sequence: TGTGCCAGCTCACGGATCGGGAGTTCGGATACGCAGTATTTT. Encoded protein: CASSRIGSSDTQYF.

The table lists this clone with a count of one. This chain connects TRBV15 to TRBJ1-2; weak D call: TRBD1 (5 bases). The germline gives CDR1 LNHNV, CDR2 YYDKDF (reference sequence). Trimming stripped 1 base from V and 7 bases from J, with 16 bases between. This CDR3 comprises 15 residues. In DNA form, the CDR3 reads TGTGCCACCAGCAGAGCAAAGGGGTATGAGAGTGGCTACACCTTC. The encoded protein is CATSRAKGYESGYTF. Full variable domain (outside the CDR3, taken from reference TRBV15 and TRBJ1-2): DAMVIQNPRYQVTQFGKPVTLSCSQTLNHNVMYWYQQKSSQAPKLLFHYYDKDFNNEADTPDNFQSRRPNTSFCFLDIRSPGLGDTAMYLCATSRAKGYESGYTFGSGTRLTVV.

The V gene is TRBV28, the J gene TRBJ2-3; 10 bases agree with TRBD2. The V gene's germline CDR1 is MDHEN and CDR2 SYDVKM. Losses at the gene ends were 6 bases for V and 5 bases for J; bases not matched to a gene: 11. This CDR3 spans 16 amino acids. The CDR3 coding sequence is TGTGCCAGCAGCTTACTTAGCGGGAGGCTGGTAGATACGCAGTATTTT. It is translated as CASSLLSGRLVDTQYF.

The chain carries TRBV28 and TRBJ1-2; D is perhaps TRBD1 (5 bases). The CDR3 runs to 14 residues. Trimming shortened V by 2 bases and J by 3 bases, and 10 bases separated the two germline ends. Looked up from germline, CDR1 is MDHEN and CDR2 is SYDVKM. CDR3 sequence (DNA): TGTGCCAGCAGTTTAAGCGGGGGTCACTATGGCTACACCTTC. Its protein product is CASSLSGGHYGYTF.

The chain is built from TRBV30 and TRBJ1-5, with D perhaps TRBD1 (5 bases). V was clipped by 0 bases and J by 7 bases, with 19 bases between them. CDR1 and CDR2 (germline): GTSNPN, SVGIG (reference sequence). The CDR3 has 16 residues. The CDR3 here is CAWSVGGATPYQPQHF. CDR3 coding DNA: TGTGCCTGGAGTGTTGGAGGGGCCACCCCTTACCAGCCCCAGCATTTT.

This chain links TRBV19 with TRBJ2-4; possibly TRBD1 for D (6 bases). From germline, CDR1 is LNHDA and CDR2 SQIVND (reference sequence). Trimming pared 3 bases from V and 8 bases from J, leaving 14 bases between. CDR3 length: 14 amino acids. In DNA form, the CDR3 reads TGTGCCAGTAGTATGGTGGGGGCCGGGTACATTCAGTACTTC. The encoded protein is CASSMVGAGYIQYF.

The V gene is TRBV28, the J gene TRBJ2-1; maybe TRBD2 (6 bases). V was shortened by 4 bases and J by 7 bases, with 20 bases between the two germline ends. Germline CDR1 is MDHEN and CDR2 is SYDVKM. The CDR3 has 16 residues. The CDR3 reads CASSSYGTPGWNEQFF. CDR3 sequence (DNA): TGTGCCAGCAGTTCTTACGGGACTCCTGGATGGAATGAGCAGTTCTTC.

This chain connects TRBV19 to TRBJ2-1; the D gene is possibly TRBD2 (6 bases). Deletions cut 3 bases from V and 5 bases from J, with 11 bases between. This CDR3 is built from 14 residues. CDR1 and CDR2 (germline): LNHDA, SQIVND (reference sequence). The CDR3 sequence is CASSIHGSDNEQFF. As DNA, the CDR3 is TGTGCCAGTAGTATCCACGGGAGCGACAATGAGCAGTTCTTC.

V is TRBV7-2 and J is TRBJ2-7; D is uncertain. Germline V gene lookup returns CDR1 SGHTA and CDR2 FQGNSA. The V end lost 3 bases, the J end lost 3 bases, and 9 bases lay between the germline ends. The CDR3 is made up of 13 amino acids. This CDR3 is CASSLARYYEQYF. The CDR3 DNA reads TGTGCCAGCAGCTTGGCGCGGTACTACGAGCAGTACTTC.

The CDR3 protein is CASSVDGEYGGYTF. In DNA form, the CDR3 reads TGTGCCAGCAGCGTCGACGGGGAGTATGGTGGCTACACCTTC. This sequence joins TRBV9 and TRBJ1-2; D uncertain. The CDR3 totals 14 residues. With 2 bases removed from V and 7 bases from J, the gap between germline ends came to 15 bases. Germline loops: CDR1 SGDLS, CDR2 YYNGEE.

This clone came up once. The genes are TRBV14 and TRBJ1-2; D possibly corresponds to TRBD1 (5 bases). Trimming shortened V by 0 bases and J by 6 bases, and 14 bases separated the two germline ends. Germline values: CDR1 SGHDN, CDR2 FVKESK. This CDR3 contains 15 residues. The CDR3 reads CASSQDIRDSHGYTF. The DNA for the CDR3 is TGTGCCAGCAGCCAAGATATCAGGGATTCGCATGGCTACACCTTC. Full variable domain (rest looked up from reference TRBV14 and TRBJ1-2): EAGVTQFPSHSVIEKGQTVTLRCDPISGHDNLYWYRRVMGKEIKFLLHFVKESKQDESGMPNNRFLAERTGGTYSTLKVQPAELEDSGVYFCASSQDIRDSHGYTFGSGTRLTVV.

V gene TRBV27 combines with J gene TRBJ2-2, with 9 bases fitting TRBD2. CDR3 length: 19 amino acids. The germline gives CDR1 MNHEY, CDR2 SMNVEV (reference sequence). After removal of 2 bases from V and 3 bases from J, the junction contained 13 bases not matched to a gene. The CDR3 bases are TGTGCCAGCAGTTTAAATATCCGGCTAGCGGGACGGGACACCGGGGAGCTGTTTTTT. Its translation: CASSLNIRLAGRDTGELFF.

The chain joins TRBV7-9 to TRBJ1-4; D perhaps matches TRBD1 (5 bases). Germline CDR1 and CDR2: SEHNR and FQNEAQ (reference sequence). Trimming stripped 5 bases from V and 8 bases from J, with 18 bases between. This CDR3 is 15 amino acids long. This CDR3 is CASSRGTLQSEKLFF. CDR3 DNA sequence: TGTGCCAGCAGCCGGGGGACTCTTCAATCAGAAAAACTGTTTTTT.

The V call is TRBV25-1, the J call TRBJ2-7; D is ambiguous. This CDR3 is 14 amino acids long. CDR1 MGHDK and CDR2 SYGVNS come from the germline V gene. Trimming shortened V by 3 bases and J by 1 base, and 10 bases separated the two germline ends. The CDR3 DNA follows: TGTGCCAGCAGTGACTACGCCGGATCCTACGAGCAGTACTTC. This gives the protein CASSDYAGSYEQYF.

CDR3 in amino acids: CAWTAGGTTGELFF. The CDR3 DNA follows: TGTGCCTGGACAGCGGGAGGGACCACCGGGGAGCTGTTTTTT. The rearrangement uses TRBV30 and TRBJ2-2; 10 bases line up with TRBD2. This CDR3 comprises 14 residues. V lost 4 bases to trimming and J lost 4 bases; unmatched junction nucleotides: 3. CDR1 and CDR2 from the germline V gene are GTSNPN and SVGIG (reference sequence).

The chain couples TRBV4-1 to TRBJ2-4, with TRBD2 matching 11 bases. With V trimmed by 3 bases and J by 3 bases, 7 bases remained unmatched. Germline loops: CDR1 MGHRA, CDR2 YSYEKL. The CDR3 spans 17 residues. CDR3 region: CASSQILAGVRKNIQYF. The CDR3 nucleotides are TGCGCCAGCAGCCAGATACTAGCGGGAGTGCGCAAAAACATTCAGTACTTC.

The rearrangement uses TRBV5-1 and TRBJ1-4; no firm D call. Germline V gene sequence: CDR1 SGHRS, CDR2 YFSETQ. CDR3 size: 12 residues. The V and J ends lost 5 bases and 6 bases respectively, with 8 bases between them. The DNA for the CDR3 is TGCGCCAGCAGGGCAGAGGATGAAAAACTGTTTTTT. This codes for CASRAEDEKLFF.